This T cell receptor beta chain was identified in a study of beta chain features in type 1 diabetes. Study-wide findings and caveats: Across all four CD4+ subsets, people with type 1 diabetes showed modestly shorter TCRB CDR3s.

Expressed TCRB transcripts were sequenced, since all the RNA that had been isolated was reverse transcribed. Clones were read by immunoSEQ multiplex PCR, and TCRdb kept only the in-frame ones, dropping some. Of almost 350,000 clones listed, 7% to 10% are singletons. This clone came up a few times. Antigen unknown. The CDR3 length is 16 residues. Losses at the gene ends were 1 base for V and 2 bases for J; bases not matched to a gene: 3. CDR1 MDHEN and CDR2 SYDVKM come from the germline V gene. The rearrangement uses TRBV28 and TRBJ2-2; 8 positions match TRBD2. The clonotype was recovered from a man younger than 40 with type 1 diabetes. Input material: central memory CD4+ T cells from blood. This CDR3 is CASSLFSGVNTGELFF. CDR3 coding DNA: TGTGCCAGCAGTTTATTTAGCGGGGTTAACACCGGGGAGCTGTTTTTT.